This is a list of T cell receptor beta chains from one sample in a study of OX40 agonist ivuxolimab in advanced cancers. Measured with immunoSEQ multiplex PCR; TCRdb has only the in-frame clones, and not every one. Here the sample spans approximately 60,000 clones, about 92% being singletons. The specimen comprised CD4+ or CD8+ T cells sorted from blood, sampled in a trial of the OX40 agonist ivuxolimab. Receptor source: an adult with an advanced solid tumor such as melanoma, head and neck, liver or kidney cancer. CDR3s include the opening cysteine and the closing phenylalanine or tryptophan. A clone size is listed for some rows: how often the clone was seen (once, few, many), or a class if it is expanded.

CDR3aa | abundance | v_gene
CASSPPGNYNSPLHF | . | TRBV9
CASSSTGNYGYTF | . | TRBV27
CASSLGTGNTGELFF | . | TRBV7-3
CASSQWGGQETQYF | . | TRBV6-1
CASRKDSYEQYF | . | TRBV2
CASSLRDRSGNTIYF | . | TRBV5-5
CASSQRPAQYF | . | TRBV23-1
CASGLVRGASGRVKRAKNIQYF | once | TRBV12-5
CASSSQRETQYF | . | TRBV28
CASGDGQVIISGYTF | . | TRBV30
CAPGRPEAFF | . | TRBV7-5
CAWSGSSNQPQHF | . | TRBV30
CASSAPDRGPYEQYF | . | TRBV9
CASYRDGYNEQFF | few | TRBV18
CASSSASGGTGNEQFF | . | TRBV6-5
CASSERTGGSSYNSPLHF | . | TRBV11-1
CAIRTGIGETQYF | . | TRBV10-3
CASSVAVQGHTEAFF | . | TRBV9
CASSEGRGGTEQFF | . | TRBV2
CASSRETGLADTQYF | . | TRBV5-5
CASCLYSNQPQHF | . | TRBV7-2
CASSSGGQGRGEQYF | . | TRBV27
CASSPPQGPQETQYF | . | TRBV5-6
CAWASMNTEAFF | . | TRBV30
CASSSRTSAGANVLTF | once | TRBV7-6
CASSKGEGIHEQYF | few | TRBV21-1
CATLLRARNQPQHF | few | TRBV4-1
CASASGATQYF | once | TRBV2
CASSQDGQGGPYYEQYF | . | TRBV14
CASRGRGGKAETQYF | . | TRBV7-2
CASSRDRGFGYTF | . | TRBV6-5
CASSARTGVQADTQYF | . | TRBV5-4
CASSPLGDYSGNTIYF | . | TRBV18
CASSRGVAGGSYEQYF | . | TRBV27
CASSLQILGQGGFEQYF | . | TRBV5-1
CASSLRQAQETQYF | . | TRBV7-9
CASSLRQTSGANVLTF | . | TRBV5-1
CAWKRGQGARNTEAFF | . | TRBV30
CASSESRARGYTF | . | TRBV10-1
CASRRQSSGANVLTF | . | TRBV2
CASSLTRHHQPQHF | . | TRBV5-6
CASSGRTGLAFF | . | TRBV9
CASSPPAGIYYEQYF | . | TRBV18
CASSGDSGVTPYGYTF | . | TRBV10-1
CASSYPGGYEQYF | . | TRBV6-5